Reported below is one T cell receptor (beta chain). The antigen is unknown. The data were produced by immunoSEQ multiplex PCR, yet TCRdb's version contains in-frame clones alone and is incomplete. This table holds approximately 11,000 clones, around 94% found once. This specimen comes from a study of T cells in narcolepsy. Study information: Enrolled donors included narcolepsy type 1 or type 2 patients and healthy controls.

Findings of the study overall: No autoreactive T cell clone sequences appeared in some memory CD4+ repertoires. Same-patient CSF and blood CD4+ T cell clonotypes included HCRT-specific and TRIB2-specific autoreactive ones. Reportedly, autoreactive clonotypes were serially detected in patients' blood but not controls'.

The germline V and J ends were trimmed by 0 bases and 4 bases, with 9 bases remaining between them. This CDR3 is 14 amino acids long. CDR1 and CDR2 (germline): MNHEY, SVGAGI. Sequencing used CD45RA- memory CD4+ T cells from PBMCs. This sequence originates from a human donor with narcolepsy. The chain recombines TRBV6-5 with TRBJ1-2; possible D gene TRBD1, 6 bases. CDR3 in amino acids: CASSYSGGLYGYTF. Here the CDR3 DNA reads TGTGCCAGCAGTTACTCAGGGGGGCTCTATGGCTACACCTTC.